These 25 T cell receptor beta chains came from one sample sequenced in a study of blood T cell repertoires in COVID-19. Assay: immunoSEQ multiplex PCR; the TCRdb copy retains only in-frame clones and omits some. The repertoire holds roughly 130,000 clones, with roughly 90% as singletons. Sequencing was performed on PBMCs or T cells enriched from blood (not recorded which). The receptors shown here come from a woman between 50 and 59 years old who had recovered from COVID-19.

The chain employs TRBV11-2 and TRBJ2-7; 9 nucleotides match TRBD1. Trimming cost V 4 bases and J 2 bases; bases outside gene matches: 6. The germline V gene has CDR1 SGHAT and CDR2 FQNNGV. This CDR3 contains 15 residues. The CDR3 region is CASSSPGQGTYEQYF. CDR3 DNA: TGTGCCAGCAGCTCTCCGGGACAGGGAACCTACGAGCAGTACTTC.

The CDR3 region has the DNA TGTGCTAGTGGGCTACAGGGTCGCTATGGCTACACCTTC. Its translation: CASGLQGRYGYTF. The V gene is TRBV12-5, the J gene TRBJ1-2, with D possibly matching TRBD1 (6 bases). The V gene's germline CDR1 is LGHNT and CDR2 FRNRAP. Trimming cost V 6 bases and J 4 bases, with 12 bases left between them. The CDR3 runs to 13 residues.

CDR3 loop: CASSLTGNEKLFF. The CDR3 DNA reads TGTGCCAGCAGCCTCACAGGGAATGAAAAACTGTTTTTT. This rearrangement joins TRBV11-2 to TRBJ1-4; D perhaps matches TRBD1 (6 bases). The germline V gene has CDR1 SGHAT and CDR2 FQNNGV. CDR3 length: 13 residues. V dropped 5 bases and J dropped 5 bases, with 9 bases sitting between them.

The CDR3 DNA reads TGTGCCAGCAGTGACAGCCCCGGACAGGGGATTGGCGAGCAGTACTTC. Protein sequence: CASSDSPGQGIGEQYF. The V gene is TRBV6-4, the J gene TRBJ2-7; 9 bases map to TRBD1. The CDR3 consists of 16 residues. Germline values: CDR1 MRHNA, CDR2 SNTAGT. J gave up 6 bases and V 2 bases, and 11 bases lay outside the gene matches.

V usage is TRBV15 and J usage is TRBJ1-2; the D gene is possibly TRBD1 (6 bases). The CDR3 is 14 amino acids. Germline-derived CDR1 and CDR2 are LNHNV and YYDKDF (reference sequence). The V gene lost 1 base and the J gene lost 8 bases, with 14 bases spanning the gap. The CDR3 is CATSRGRDTAGYTF. For the CDR3, the DNA is TGTGCCACCAGCAGAGGTCGGGACACCGCCGGCTACACCTTC.

This rearrangement joins TRBV10-3 to TRBJ1-2, with D possibly TRBD1 on 5 matching bases. V lost 6 bases and J lost 4, with 9 bases in between. The CDR3 loop spans 12 amino acids. CDR1 and CDR2 from the germline V gene are ENHRY and SYGVKD. DNA for the CDR3: TGTGCCATCAGGACAGCTTCCTATGGCTACACCTTC. Its protein is CAIRTASYGYTF.

The chain has TRBV11-2 and TRBJ2-1; TRBD1 matches 10 bases. This CDR3 has 14 amino acids. The J segment lost 7 bases and the V segment lost 6 bases, leaving 6 bases of the junction unmatched. The V gene's germline CDR1 is SGHAT and CDR2 FQNNGV. Here the CDR3 reads CASSARQGANEQFF. The CDR3 DNA reads TGTGCCAGCAGTGCCCGACAGGGGGCAAATGAGCAGTTCTTC. The full variable domain, its missing parts supplied by reference TRBV11-2 and TRBJ2-1, is EAGVAQSPRYKIIEKRQSVAFWCNPISGHATLYWYQQILGQGPKLLIQFQNNGVVDDSQLPKDRFSAERLKGVDSTLKIQPAKLEDSAVYLCASSARQGANEQFFGPGTRLTVL.

This rearrangement joins TRBV6-5 to TRBJ1-1; no firm D call. The germline V and J ends were trimmed by 0 bases and 0 bases, with 5 bases remaining between them. This CDR3 region has 14 residues. Germline V gives CDR1 MNHEY, CDR2 SVGAGI. The CDR3 DNA reads as TGTGCCAGCAGTTACTCGGCGGTGAACACTGAAGCTTTCTTT. Translated, it gives CASSYSAVNTEAFF.

This chain joins TRBV2 and TRBJ1-2; 7 bases are a match to TRBD1. The CDR3 has 14 residues. The trim removed 5 bases at V and 8 bases at J, leaving 11 bases unmatched. CDR1 and CDR2 from the germline V gene are SNHLY and FYNNEI. CDR3 sequence: CASSQPDRMSGYTF. The DNA for the CDR3 is TGTGCCAGCAGTCAACCGGACAGGATGAGCGGCTACACCTTC.

The V gene is TRBV4-1, the J gene TRBJ2-2, with a tentative D call TRBD1 (6 bases). This CDR3 contains 16 residues. With 4 bases removed from V and 5 bases from J, the gap between germline ends came to 17 bases. Germline V gene data show CDR1 as MGHRA and CDR2 as YSYEKL. As DNA, the CDR3 is TGCGCCAGCAGCCCGGTTGTCACAGGGCGAACCGGGGAGCTGTTTTTT. It specifies CASSPVVTGRTGELFF.

The chain joins TRBV11-3 to TRBJ2-7; 7 nucleotides align to TRBD1. Germline CDR1 is SGHNT and CDR2 is YENEEA. The CDR3 totals 14 residues. V dropped 6 bases and J dropped 4; count of bases not matched to a gene: 9. The CDR3 sequence is CASSRPGQPYEQYF. The DNA for the CDR3 is TGTGCCAGCAGTCGCCCGGGACAGCCTTACGAGCAGTACTTC.

This clone was observed a single time. The rearrangement joins TRBV7-3 to TRBJ1-2, with D unclear. The CDR3 extends over 14 amino acids. Germline loops: CDR1 SGHTA, CDR2 FQGTGA. Trimming pared 2 bases from V and 4 bases from J, leaving 11 bases between. CDR3 in amino acids: CASSLDPGPYGYTF. CDR3 nucleotides: TGTGCCAGCAGCTTAGACCCGGGTCCCTATGGCTACACCTTC.

The chain couples TRBV7-2 to TRBJ1-2, with a weak D call TRBD1 (5 bases). Germline CDR1 SGHTA, CDR2 FQGNSA. The CDR3 covers 15 residues. V was clipped by 5 bases and J by 4 bases, with 17 bases between them. CDR3 coding DNA: TGTGCCAGCAGCGTCAAGGGGAAGCTATTCTATGGCTACACCTTC. The encoded protein is CASSVKGKLFYGYTF.

The V call is TRBV24-1, the J call TRBJ2-2; D is possibly TRBD2 (5 bases). The CDR3 is 16 amino acids. The V end lost 5 bases, the J end lost 5 bases, and 17 bases lay between the germline ends. Germline V gene sequence: CDR1 KGHDR, CDR2 SFDVKD. The CDR3 DNA follows: TGTGCCACCAGTGGCCGCCCCGGGGATGGGACCGGGGAGCTGTTTTTT. This codes for CATSGRPGDGTGELFF.

The gene calls are TRBV5-4 and TRBJ2-7; TRBD2 is a possible D gene (5 bases). CDR1 SGHNT and CDR2 YYREEE come from the germline V gene (reference sequence). V was shortened by 0 bases and J by 6 bases, with 19 bases between the two germline ends. There are 16 residues in the CDR3. Written as DNA, the CDR3 is TGTGCCAGCAGCTTGGTGTCCCTGGGAGCTGGTGGCGAGCAGTACTTC. It is translated as CASSLVSLGAGGEQYF.

Comment on this clone: Relative to the germline gene, one junction end is altered; a read error may explain this. CDR3 sequence reads: CASSPYAGLFPYEQYF. The CDR3 DNA is TGTGCTAGCAGCCCGTACGCGGGCCTTTTTCCCTACGAGCAGTACTTC. The V gene is TRBV7-7, the J gene TRBJ2-7; D perhaps matches TRBD2 (5 bases). This CDR3 comprises 16 residues. Germline CDR1 and CDR2: SSHAT and FNYEAQ (reference sequence).

V is TRBV5-6 and J is TRBJ1-1; D remains unclear. This CDR3 comprises 13 residues. Germline CDR1 and CDR2: SGHDT and YYEEEE. V dropped 0 bases and J dropped 4 bases, with 7 bases sitting between them. The CDR3 coding sequence is TGTGCCAGCAGCTTGGGGCCGGGCACTGAAGCTTTCTTT. Its translation: CASSLGPGTEAFF.

This clone is a singleton in its sample. The chain combines TRBV5-1 with TRBJ2-2, with 9 bases matching TRBD2. The J segment lost 1 base and the V segment lost 4 bases, leaving 8 bases of the junction unmatched. CDR1 and CDR2 from the germline V gene are SGHRS and YFSETQ. The CDR3 length is 17 residues. The chain's CDR3 is CASSDLSGGGNTGELFF. The CDR3 nucleotides are TGCGCCAGCAGCGACCTTAGCGGGGGAGGGAACACCGGGGAGCTGTTTTTT.

V is TRBV5-6 and J is TRBJ1-1; 7 bases fit TRBD1. With 3 bases clipped from V and 8 bases from J, the junction kept 4 bases outside the gene matches. The CDR3 is 12 residues long. Germline assignment: CDR1 SGHDT and CDR2 YYEEEE. The chain's CDR3 is CASSYGTEEAFF. CDR3 DNA sequence: TGTGCCAGCAGCTACGGGACAGAAGAAGCTTTCTTT.

V and J are TRBV2 and TRBJ2-7, with 9 bases fitting TRBD1. The CDR3 consists of 15 residues. Germline lookup yields CDR1 SNHLY and CDR2 FYNNEI. V lost 1 base, J lost 2 bases, and 3 bases stayed unmatched. The CDR3 DNA sequence: TGTGCCAGCAGTGAAGGGGACAGGGAACCCTACGAGCAGTACTTC. As protein: CASSEGDREPYEQYF.

J is TRBJ1-1 and V is TRBV11-1; possible D gene TRBD1, 6 bases. The CDR3 has 15 residues. Germline CDR1 and CDR2: SGHAT and FQDESV (reference sequence). Deletions cut 6 bases from V and 0 bases from J, with 14 bases between. The CDR3, as DNA: TGTGCCAGCAGACGGACAGAGGCAGTGAACACTGAAGCTTTCTTT. Its translation: CASRRTEAVNTEAFF.

The chain uses TRBV20-1 and TRBJ1-5; 7 positions match TRBD1. Germline CDR1 is DFQATT and CDR2 is SNEGSKA (reference sequence). CDR3 length equals 16 residues. The V segment lost 3 bases and the J segment 3 bases; nucleotides outside the gene matches: 11. The CDR3 nucleotides are TGCAGTGCTAGTGATCCGACAGGGTTCGACAATCAGCCCCAGCATTTT. As protein: CSASDPTGFDNQPQHF.

The rearrangement links TRBV5-1 to TRBJ1-1; D call uncertain. The germline V and J ends were trimmed by 0 bases and 7 bases, with 16 bases remaining between them. From germline, CDR1 is SGHRS and CDR2 YFSETQ. The CDR3 totals 15 residues. DNA of the CDR3: TGCGCCAGCAGCTTGGGGTCGTCCCCCAGTGATGAAGCTTTCTTT. Translation: CASSLGSSPSDEAFF.

J is TRBJ2-2 and V is TRBV24-1; D is perhaps TRBD1 (6 bases). V dropped 4 bases and J dropped 1 base, with 12 bases sitting between them. Germline V gene sequence: CDR1 KGHDR, CDR2 SFDVKD. The CDR3 has 16 amino acids. CDR3 sequence (DNA): TGTGCCACCAGTGACCGGACAGCAGAGAACACCGGGGAGCTGTTTTTT. It yields the protein CATSDRTAENTGELFF.

J is TRBJ1-1 and V is TRBV27, with TRBD1 as a possible D gene (5 bases). This CDR3 spans 14 amino acids. Germline values: CDR1 MNHEY, CDR2 SMNVEV (reference sequence). V gave up 3 bases and J gave up 1 base, with 9 bases separating them. The CDR3, as DNA: TGTGCCAGCAGTTTGGGGCTCGCGAACACTGAAGCTTTCTTT. As protein: CASSLGLANTEAFF.